This record concerns one T cell receptor (beta chain) sequence. Original processing notes: Amplifying reference gene primers gave estimates of nucleated cell counts. Profiled with immunoSEQ multiplex PCR; TCRdb holds only in-frame clones, not every one. V, J and clone size were drawn from that table, and D and trimming were deduced from the DNA. The sample contains a few hundred thousand clones, roughly 83% of which appear only once. These data are taken from a study of blood T cell repertoires in COVID-19. Study context: Acute and convalescent COVID-19 samples came from the United States, Italy and Spain. T cells, B-cell-depleted T cells, or PBMCs supplied cDNA or gDNA.

This TCR was sampled from a woman aged 45-65 years with acute or convalescent COVID-19. Sequenced: peripheral blood.

The CDR3 loop is CAWSALGGRADDTQYF. The CDR3 bases are TGTGCCTGGAGCGCCCTCGGCGGGAGGGCCGATGATACGCAGTATTTT. The chain couples TRBV30 to TRBJ2-3; 9 positions agree with TRBD2. Trimming cost V 3 bases and J 6 bases; bases outside gene matches: 13. The CDR3 is made up of 16 amino acids. Germline values: CDR1 GTSNPN, CDR2 SVGIG (reference sequence). The entire variable domain, with the rest obtained from reference TRBV30 and TRBJ2-3, is as follows: SQTIHQWPATLVQPVGSPLSLECTVEGTSNPNLYWYRQAAGRGLQLLFYSVGIGQISSEVPQNLSASRPQDRQFILSSKKLLLSDSGFYLCAWSALGGRADDTQYFGPGTRLTVL.